These 14 T cell receptor beta chains share one sample of origin, sequenced in a study of post-analysis software for immune sequencing data. The antigens of these receptors remain unknown. Prepared TCR beta cDNA libraries contained unique molecular identifiers. TCRdb reprocessed the PCR reads with MiXCR, giving one entry per CDR3 protein. The sample lists about 540,000 distinct CDR3 sequences, 34% seen once, with 4.5% to 7.5% in the top ten. Broader study findings: TRBV5-6, TRBV5-1 and TRBV20-1 belonged to a set of about five TRBV segments that were more frequent in patients than controls.

Material for sequencing was blood. The receptors were gathered from a girl aged 2 to 17 with multiple sclerosis.

This clonotype showed up just a few times. J is TRBJ1-1 and V is TRBV7-2; D call uncertain. This CDR3 has 14 amino acids. Germline CDR1 reads SGHTA; CDR2 reads FQGNSA. V dropped 1 base and J dropped 0 bases, with 6 bases sitting between them. The CDR3 coding sequence is TGTGCCAGCAGCTTAGTCCCGGTGAACACTGAAGCTTTCTTT. Protein sequence: CASSLVPVNTEAFF.

V is TRBV4-1 and J is TRBJ1-1; tentative D call: TRBD1 (5 bases). Looked up from germline, CDR1 is MGHRA and CDR2 is YSYEKL. Deletions cut 1 base from V and 4 bases from J, with 10 bases between. CDR3 length: 14 amino acids. In DNA, the CDR3 is TGCGCCAGCAGCCAAGTGTCAGGGTCCACTGAAGCTTTCTTT. Translation gives CASSQVSGSTEAFF.

This clonotype was observed a few times. This chain joins TRBV10-1 and TRBJ2-7, with TRBD2 matching over 13 bases. The CDR3 runs 15 residues. J gave up 7 bases and V 6 bases, and 9 bases lay outside the gene matches. In germline, CDR1 is WNHNN, CDR2 SYGVQD (reference sequence). Here the CDR3 reads CASSLGTSGVWEQYF. In nucleotides, the CDR3 is TGCGCCAGCAGCCTCGGGACTAGCGGGGTGTGGGAGCAGTACTTC.

There are a few counts of this clonotype. This chain connects TRBV12-3 or TRBV12-4 to TRBJ2-7; D is unresolved. V lost 4 bases, J lost 7 bases, and 14 bases lay in between. The CDR3 is made up of 13 amino acids. Written as DNA, the CDR3 is TGTGCCAGCAGTTGGGATTGGAAGAGGGAGCAGTACTTC. It specifies CASSWDWKREQYF.

As for this clonotype: One end of the junction does not line up with germline, which may come from a read error. This CDR3 is CASSLTGVEIQYF. The CDR3 DNA reads as TGCGCCAGCAGCCTGACGGGGGTAGAGATCCAGTACTTC. This rearrangement joins TRBV5-1 to TRBJ2-5; D is perhaps TRBD2 (6 bases). This CDR3 has 13 residues. Germline V gene sequence: CDR1 SGHRS, CDR2 YFSETQ. Filled out from reference TRBV5-1 and TRBJ2-5, the complete variable domain reads KAGVTQTPRYLIKTRGQQVTLSCSPISGHRSVSWYQQTPGQGLQFLFEYFSETQRNKGNFPGRFSGRQFSNSRSEMNVSTLELGDSALYLCASSLTGVEIQYFGPGTRLLVL.

In this sample, this clonotype turned up a few times. The V and J genes are TRBV20-1 and TRBJ2-5; TRBD2 aligns across 12 bases. The CDR3 length is 17 residues. Germline CDR1 is DFQATT and CDR2 is SNEGSKA (reference sequence). With V trimmed by 0 bases and J by 11 bases, 16 bases remained unmatched. Here the CDR3 reads CSARDPRLAGAAYQQYF. CDR3 bases: TGCAGTGCTAGAGACCCCAGACTAGCGGGGGCCGCTTATCAGCAGTACTTC.

V is TRBV20-1 and J is TRBJ2-5; D is uncertain. This CDR3 has 11 residues. CDR1 and CDR2 from the germline V gene are DFQATT and SNEGSKA (reference sequence). The CDR3: CIGLVQETQYF. The CDR3 bases are TGCATTGGGCTTGTCCAAGAGACCCAGTACTTC.

This clonotype was found a few times. The chain combines TRBV7-8 with TRBJ2-3; D is undetermined. The CDR3 totals 13 residues. Germline V CDR1 and CDR2: SGHVS, FQNEAQ. Between the trimmed V and J ends, which lost 5 bases and 8 bases, there was a span of 14 bases. CDR3 sequence: CASSTYDTGTQYF. The DNA of the CDR3 is TGTGCCAGCAGCACCTACGACACGGGTACGCAGTATTTT.

V is TRBV4-1 and J is TRBJ2-2; 9 bases map to TRBD2. Germline trimming cut 1 base from V and 1 base from J; bases unmatched to any gene: 7. This CDR3 has 18 amino acids. CDR1 and CDR2 (germline): MGHRA, YSYEKL. The CDR3 region is CASSQVPSGVGNTGELFF. The CDR3 region has the DNA TGCGCCAGCAGCCAAGTACCTAGCGGGGTCGGGAACACCGGGGAGCTGTTTTTT.

This rearrangement joins TRBV15 to TRBJ1-1; D gene uncertain. V lost 0 bases, J lost 2 bases, and 4 bases lay in between. CDR1 is LNHNV, CDR2 YYDKDF, per germline (reference sequence). CDR3 size: 13 residues. The CDR3 is CATSREVNTEAFF. The CDR3, as DNA: TGTGCCACCAGCAGAGAGGTCAACACTGAAGCTTTCTTT.

The chain is built from TRBV5-1 and TRBJ2-5, with D unresolved. V lost 0 bases to trimming and J lost 4 bases, with 10 bases between them. Germline CDR1 SGHRS, CDR2 YFSETQ. The CDR3 is 14 residues long. The CDR3 loop reads CASSLARLLETQYF. In DNA, the CDR3 is TGCGCCAGCAGCTTGGCCAGGCTTTTAGAGACCCAGTACTTC.

This clonotype turned up a few times. The V call is TRBV6-5, the J call TRBJ2-5; 10 nucleotides align to TRBD2. J lost 6 bases, V lost 0 bases, and 10 bases had no gene match. Germline V gene sequence: CDR1 MNHEY, CDR2 SVGAGI. This CDR3 is built from 17 residues. The CDR3 loop is CASSYSGVAGGGKTQYF. The DNA for the CDR3 is TGTGCCAGCAGTTACTCAGGTGTAGCGGGGGGCGGGAAGACCCAGTACTTC.

The chain carries TRBV5-1 and TRBJ1-1; the D gene is possibly TRBD1 (5 bases). The CDR3 sequence is 14 residues long. V lost 2 bases, J lost 4 bases, and 12 bases lay in between. Germline CDR1 reads SGHRS; CDR2 reads YFSETQ. As DNA, the CDR3 is TGCGCCAGCAGCTTAAGACAGCAGAGCACTGAAGCTTTCTTT. The encoded protein is CASSLRQQSTEAFF.

V gene TRBV29-1 combines with J gene TRBJ1-1, with TRBD1 as a possible D gene (5 bases). The germline V gene encodes CDR1 SQVTM and CDR2 ANQGSEA. Trimming took off 8 bases at V and 0 bases at J, with 13 bases between the two ends. The CDR3 contains 13 residues. The CDR3 sequence: CSTGGGMNTEAFF. In nucleotides, the CDR3 is TGCAGCACTGGGGGGGGGATGAACACTGAAGCTTTCTTT.